This T cell receptor beta chain was observed in a study of shared clonotypes between healthy human individuals. TCRdb's table, derived via immunoSEQ multiplex PCR, lists solely in-frame clones and lacks some. Here the sample spans more than 400,000 clones, 90% to 97% being singletons. Whole-study results and caveats: The small donor group covered limited genetic and exposure diversity.

Remarks on this clone: Its antigen is as yet unknown.

Germline-derived CDR1 and CDR2 are LGHNA and YNFKEQ. The CDR3 contains 15 residues. The V end was cut by 5 bases, the J end by 2 bases, with 15 bases between. What was sequenced was naive CD4+ T cells sorted from blood. The subset denotes: CD45RA+ positively selected. The rearrangement uses TRBV4-2 and TRBJ1-2; D ambiguous. The receptor was derived from a woman younger than 45 in good health. DNA of the CDR3: TGTGCCAGCAGCAAGGGTCACCGATTAAACTATGGCTACACCTTC. This encodes CASSKGHRLNYGYTF.